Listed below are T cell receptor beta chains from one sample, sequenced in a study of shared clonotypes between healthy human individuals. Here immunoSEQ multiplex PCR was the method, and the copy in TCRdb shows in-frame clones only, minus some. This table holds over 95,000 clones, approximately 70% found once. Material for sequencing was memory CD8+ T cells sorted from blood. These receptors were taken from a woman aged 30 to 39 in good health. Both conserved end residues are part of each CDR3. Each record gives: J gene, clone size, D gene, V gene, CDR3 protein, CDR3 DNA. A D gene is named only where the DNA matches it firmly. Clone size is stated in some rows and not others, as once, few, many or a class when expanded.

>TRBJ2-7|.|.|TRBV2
CASRSVPIYEQYF
TGTGCCAGCAGGTCTGTTCCTATCTACGAGCAGTACTTC
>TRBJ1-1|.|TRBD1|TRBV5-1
CASSSSGQGDTEAFF
TGCGCCAGCAGCAGCTCCGGACAGGGGGACACTGAAGCTTTCTTT
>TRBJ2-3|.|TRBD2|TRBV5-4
CASSLGTSGRADTQYF
TGTGCCAGCAGCTTGGGGACTAGCGGGAGAGCAGATACGCAGTATTTT
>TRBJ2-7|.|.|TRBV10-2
CASSQGRNSYEQYF
TGCGCCAGCAGTCAAGGACGGAACTCCTACGAGCAGTACTTC
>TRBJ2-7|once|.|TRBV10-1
CASSEGQVSYEQYF
TGCGCCAGCAGTGAAGGTCAGGTGAGTTACGAGCAGTACTTC
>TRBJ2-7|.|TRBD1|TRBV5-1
CASSPTRDRVYEQYF
TGCGCCAGCAGCCCAACCCGGGACAGGGTCTACGAGCAGTACTTC
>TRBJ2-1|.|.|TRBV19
CASKGLYNEQFF
TGTGCCAGTAAAGGACTTTACAATGAGCAGTTCTTC
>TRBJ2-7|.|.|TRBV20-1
CSAGLWGEQYF
TGCAGTGCGGGTCTTTGGGGCGAGCAGTACTTC
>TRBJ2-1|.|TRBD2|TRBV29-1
CSVEDLAGDLYNEQFF
TGCAGCGTTGAAGATCTAGCGGGAGATCTCTACAATGAGCAGTTCTTC
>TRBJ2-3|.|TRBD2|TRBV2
CASRLAGTTDTQYF
TGTGCCAGCAGGCTAGCGGGAACCACAGATACGCAGTATTTT
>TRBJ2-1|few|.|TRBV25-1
CASSVGVSNEQFF
TGTGCCAGCAGTGTTGGGGTATCCAATGAGCAGTTCTTC
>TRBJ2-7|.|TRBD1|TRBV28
CASSPGTGLYEQYF
TGTGCCAGCAGTCCCGGGACAGGGTTATACGAGCAGTACTTC
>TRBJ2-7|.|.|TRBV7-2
CASSPTNSVYEQYF
TGTGCCAGCAGCCCTACCAACTCGGTCTACGAGCAGTACTTC
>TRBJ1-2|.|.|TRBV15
CATSSPGGTFNYGYTF
TGTGCCACCAGCAGCCCGGGCGGCACCTTTAACTATGGCTACACCTTC
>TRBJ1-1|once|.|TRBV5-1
CASSMGRLNTEAFF
TGCGCCAGCAGCATGGGACGGCTGAACACTGAAGCTTTCTTT
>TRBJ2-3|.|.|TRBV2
CASRPGFGTDTQYF
TGTGCCAGCAGACCGGGATTCGGGACAGATACGCAGTATTTT
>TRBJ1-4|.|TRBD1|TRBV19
CASSTGQGTEKLFF
TGTGCCAGTAGTACGGGACAGGGAACCGAAAAACTGTTTTTT
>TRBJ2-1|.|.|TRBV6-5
CASRSLGYNEQFF
TGTGCCAGCAGATCTCTTGGGTACAATGAGCAGTTCTTC
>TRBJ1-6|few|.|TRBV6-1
CASSEEEGSASPLHF
TGTGCCAGCAGTGAAGAGGAGGGGTCGGCTTCACCCCTCCACTTT
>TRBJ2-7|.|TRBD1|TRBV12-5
CASGPWDRATYEQYF
TGTGCTAGTGGTCCATGGGACAGGGCTACCTACGAGCAGTACTTC
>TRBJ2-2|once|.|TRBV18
CASSPENTGELFF
TGTGCCAGCTCACCTGAGAACACCGGGGAGCTGTTTTTT
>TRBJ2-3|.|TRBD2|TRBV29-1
CSVRSLAGPTDTQYF
TGCAGCGTTCGTTCCCTAGCGGGGCCCACAGATACGCAGTATTTT
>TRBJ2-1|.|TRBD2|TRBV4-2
CASSQDGGLNYNEQFF
TGTGCCAGCAGCCAAGATGGGGGACTAAACTACAATGAGCAGTTCTTC
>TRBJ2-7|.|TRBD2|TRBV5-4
CASSPGGASGPYEQYF
TGTGCCAGCAGCCCGGGAGGGGCTAGCGGGCCCTACGAGCAGTACTTC
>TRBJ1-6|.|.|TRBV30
CACLDRLDSPLHF
TGTGCCTGCCTCGACAGGTTGGATTCACCCCTCCACTTT
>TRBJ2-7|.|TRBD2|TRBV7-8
CASSLRRLAGSDEQYF
TGTGCCAGCAGCTTACGCAGACTAGCGGGCTCCGACGAGCAGTACTTC
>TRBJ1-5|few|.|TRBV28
CASRHWTAVSNQPQHF
TGTGCCAGCAGGCATTGGACAGCCGTTAGCAATCAGCCCCAGCATTTT
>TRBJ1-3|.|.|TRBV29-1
CSVERPGGNTIYF
TGCAGCGTTGAGCGGCCGGGGGGAAACACCATATATTTT
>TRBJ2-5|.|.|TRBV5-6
CASSLWGYGETQYF
TGTGCCAGCAGCTTATGGGGGTACGGAGAGACCCAGTACTTC
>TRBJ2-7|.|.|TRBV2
CASSANYEQYF
TGTGCCAGCAGCGCAAACTACGAGCAGTACTTC
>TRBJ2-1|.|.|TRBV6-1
CASSEELHNEQFF
TGTGCCAGCAGTGAAGAACTCCACAATGAGCAGTTCTTC
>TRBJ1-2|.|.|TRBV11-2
CASSTPTDYGYTF
TGTGCCAGCAGCACCCCGACCGACTATGGCTACACCTTC
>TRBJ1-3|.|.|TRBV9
CASSVAGMPGNTIYF
TGTGCCAGCAGCGTAGCGGGTATGCCTGGAAACACCATATATTTT
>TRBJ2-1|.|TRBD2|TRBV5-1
CASTQTLAGDNEQFF
TGCGCCAGCACCCAGACCTTAGCGGGTGACAATGAGCAGTTCTTC
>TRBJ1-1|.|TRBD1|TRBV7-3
CASSPTGANTEAFF
TGTGCCAGCAGCCCGACAGGGGCGAACACTGAAGCTTTCTTT
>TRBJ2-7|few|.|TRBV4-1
CASSQELDGIYEQYF
TGCGCCAGCAGCCAAGAATTGGACGGGATCTACGAGCAGTACTTC
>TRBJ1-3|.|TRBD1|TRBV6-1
CASSESSGDRGNTIYF
TGTGCCAGCAGTGAGAGCAGCGGGGACAGGGGAAACACCATATATTTT
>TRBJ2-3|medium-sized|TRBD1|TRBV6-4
CASSDGTGGTDTQYF
TGTGCCAGCAGTGACGGGACAGGGGGCACAGATACGCAGTATTTT
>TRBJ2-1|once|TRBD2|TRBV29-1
CSVELAGGIPNEQFF
TGCAGCGTTGAGTTAGCGGGAGGGATACCCAATGAGCAGTTCTTC
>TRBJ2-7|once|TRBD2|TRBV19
CASSTTSGPYEQYF
TGTGCCAGTAGTACAACTAGCGGACCCTACGAGCAGTACTTC
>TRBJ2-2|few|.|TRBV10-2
CASTTYTGELFF
TGCGCCAGCACCACCTACACCGGGGAGCTGTTTTTT
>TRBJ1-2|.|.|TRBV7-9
CASSFGLGRGRIDYGYTF
TGTGCCAGCAGCTTTGGGTTAGGAAGGGGACGTATCGACTATGGCTACACCTTC
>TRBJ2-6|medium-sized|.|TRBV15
CATSRHREGFSGANVLTF
TGTGCCACCAGCAGACACAGGGAGGGGTTCTCTGGGGCCAACGTCCTGACTTTC
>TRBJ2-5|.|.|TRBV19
CASSVLGGGGTQYF
TGTGCCAGTAGTGTCCTAGGTGGCGGCGGGACCCAGTACTTC
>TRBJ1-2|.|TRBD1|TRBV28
CASSGQGYLYGYTF
TGTGCCAGCAGTGGACAGGGGTACCTCTATGGCTACACCTTC
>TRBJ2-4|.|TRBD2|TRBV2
CASRQAGAVSKNIQYF
TGTGCCAGCAGACAAGCGGGAGCCGTATCCAAAAACATTCAGTACTTC
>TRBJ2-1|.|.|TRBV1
CTSSQLKSPDEQFF
TGCACCAGCAGCCAACTCAAGTCTCCCGATGAGCAGTTCTTC
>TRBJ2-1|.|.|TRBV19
CASSKGRDYNEQFF
TGTGCCAGTAGTAAGGGCAGGGATTACAATGAGCAGTTCTTC
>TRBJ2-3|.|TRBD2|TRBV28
CASSSIAGGFTDTQYF
TGTGCCAGCAGTTCTATAGCGGGAGGTTTCACAGATACGCAGTATTTT
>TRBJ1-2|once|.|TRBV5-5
CASSLVGVNYGYTF
TGTGCCAGCAGCTTGGTAGGGGTGAACTATGGCTACACCTTC
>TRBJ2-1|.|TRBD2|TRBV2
CASSEGTSGTYGEQFF
TGTGCCAGCAGTGAGGGGACTAGCGGGACCTACGGTGAGCAGTTCTTC
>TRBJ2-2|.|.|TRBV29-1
CSVQAGWESIPNTGELFF
TGCAGCGTCCAAGCAGGGTGGGAGTCAATCCCGAACACCGGGGAGCTGTTTTTT
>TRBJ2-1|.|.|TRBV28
CASSFRGVEQFF
TGTGCCAGCAGTTTTCGAGGGGTCGAGCAGTTCTTC
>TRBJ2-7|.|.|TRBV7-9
CAGGGQSSYEQYF
TGTGCCGGCGGTGGACAGAGCTCCTACGAGCAGTACTTC